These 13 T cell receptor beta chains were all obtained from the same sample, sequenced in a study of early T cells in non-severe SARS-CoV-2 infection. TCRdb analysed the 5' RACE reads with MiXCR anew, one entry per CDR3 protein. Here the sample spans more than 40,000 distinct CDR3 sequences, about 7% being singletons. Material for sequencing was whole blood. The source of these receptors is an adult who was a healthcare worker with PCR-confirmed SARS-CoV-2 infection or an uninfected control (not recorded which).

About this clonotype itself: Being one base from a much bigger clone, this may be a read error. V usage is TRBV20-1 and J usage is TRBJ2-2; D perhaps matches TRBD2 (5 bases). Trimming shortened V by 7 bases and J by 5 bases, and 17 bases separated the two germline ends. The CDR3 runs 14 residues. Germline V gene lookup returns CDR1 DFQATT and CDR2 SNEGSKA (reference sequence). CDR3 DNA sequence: TGCAGTGTCAGAGACGGGATTTCGACCGGGGAGCTGTTTTTT. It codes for CSVRDGISTGELFF.

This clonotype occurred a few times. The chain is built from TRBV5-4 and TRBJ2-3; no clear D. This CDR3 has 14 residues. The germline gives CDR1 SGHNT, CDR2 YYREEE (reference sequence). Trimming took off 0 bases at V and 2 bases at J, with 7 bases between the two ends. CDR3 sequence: CASSLAVPTDTQYF. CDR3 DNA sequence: TGTGCCAGCAGCTTGGCCGTACCCACAGATACGCAGTATTTT.

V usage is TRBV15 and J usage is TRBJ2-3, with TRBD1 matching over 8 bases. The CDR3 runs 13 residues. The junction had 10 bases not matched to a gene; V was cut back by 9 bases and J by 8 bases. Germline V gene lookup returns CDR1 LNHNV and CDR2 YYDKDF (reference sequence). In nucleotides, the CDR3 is TGTGCCACGAGAAGGCAGGGGGCGAGTACGCAGTATTTT. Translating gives CATRRQGASTQYF.

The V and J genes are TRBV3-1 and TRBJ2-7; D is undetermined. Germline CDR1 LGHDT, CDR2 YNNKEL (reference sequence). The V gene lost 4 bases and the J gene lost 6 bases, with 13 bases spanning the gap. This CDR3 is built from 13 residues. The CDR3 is CASSRFDTVEQYF. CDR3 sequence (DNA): TGTGCCAGCAGCCGATTTGACACGGTCGAGCAGTACTTC.

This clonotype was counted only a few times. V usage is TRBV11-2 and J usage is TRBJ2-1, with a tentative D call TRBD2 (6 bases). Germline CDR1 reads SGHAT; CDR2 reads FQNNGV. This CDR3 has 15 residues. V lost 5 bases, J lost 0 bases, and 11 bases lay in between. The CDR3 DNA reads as TGTGCCAGCAGCGGGAGCGGGCGCTCCTACAATGAGCAGTTCTTC. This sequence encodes CASSGSGRSYNEQFF.

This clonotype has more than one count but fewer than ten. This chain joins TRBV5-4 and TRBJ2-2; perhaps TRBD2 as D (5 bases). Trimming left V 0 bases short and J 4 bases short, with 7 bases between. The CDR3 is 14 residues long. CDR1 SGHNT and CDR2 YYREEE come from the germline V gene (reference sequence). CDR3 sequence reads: CASSLVRGTGELFF. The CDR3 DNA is TGTGCCAGCAGCTTGGTCCGGGGCACCGGGGAGCTGTTTTTT.

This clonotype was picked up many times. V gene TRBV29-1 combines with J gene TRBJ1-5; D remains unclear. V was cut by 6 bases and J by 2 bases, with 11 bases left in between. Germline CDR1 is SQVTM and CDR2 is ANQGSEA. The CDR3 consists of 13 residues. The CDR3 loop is CSVLQDGNQPQHF. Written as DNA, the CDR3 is TGCAGCGTCCTCCAGGATGGCAATCAGCCCCAGCATTTT.

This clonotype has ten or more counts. DNA of the CDR3: TGTGCCAGCAGCACCAGGGCAGATACGCAGTATTTT. It codes for CASSTRADTQYF. The gene calls are TRBV7-8 and TRBJ2-3; tentative D call: TRBD1 (5 bases). V was shortened by 5 bases and J by 4 bases, with 7 bases between the two germline ends. Germline lookup yields CDR1 SGHVS and CDR2 FQNEAQ. The CDR3 covers 12 residues.

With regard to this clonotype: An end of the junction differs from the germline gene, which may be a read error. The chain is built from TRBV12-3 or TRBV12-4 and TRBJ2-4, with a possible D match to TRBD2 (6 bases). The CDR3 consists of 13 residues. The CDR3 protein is CASRAPGLFTWHF. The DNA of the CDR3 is TGTGCCAGCAGGGCCCCGGGACTTTTCACTTGGCACTTC.

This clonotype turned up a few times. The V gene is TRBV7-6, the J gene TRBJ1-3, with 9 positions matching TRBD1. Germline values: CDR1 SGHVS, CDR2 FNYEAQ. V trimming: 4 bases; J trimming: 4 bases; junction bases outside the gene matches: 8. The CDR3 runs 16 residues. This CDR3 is CASSYRDRVSGNTIYF. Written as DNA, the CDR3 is TGTGCCAGCAGCTACCGGGACAGGGTGTCGGGAAACACCATATATTTT.

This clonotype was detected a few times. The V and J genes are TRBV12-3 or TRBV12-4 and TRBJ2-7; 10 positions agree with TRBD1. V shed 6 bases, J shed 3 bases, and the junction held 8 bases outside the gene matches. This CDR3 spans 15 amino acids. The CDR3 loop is CASSYKTGGVYEQYF. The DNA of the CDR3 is TGTGCCAGCAGCTATAAGACAGGGGGCGTCTACGAGCAGTACTTC.

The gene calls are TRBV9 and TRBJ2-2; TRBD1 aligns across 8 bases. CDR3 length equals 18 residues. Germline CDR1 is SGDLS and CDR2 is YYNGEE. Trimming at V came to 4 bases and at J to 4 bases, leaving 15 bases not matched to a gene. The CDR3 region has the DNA TGTGCCAGCAGCCAAACCCCTTTGACAGGGGTCGGCACCGGGGAGCTGTTTTTT. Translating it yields CASSQTPLTGVGTGELFF.

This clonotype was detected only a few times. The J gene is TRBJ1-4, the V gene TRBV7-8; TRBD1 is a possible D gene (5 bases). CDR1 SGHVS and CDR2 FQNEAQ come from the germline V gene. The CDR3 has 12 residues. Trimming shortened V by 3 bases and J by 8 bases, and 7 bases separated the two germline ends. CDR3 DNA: TGTGCCAGCAGCTTGCGGGGGGAAAAACTGTTTTTT. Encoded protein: CASSLRGEKLFF.